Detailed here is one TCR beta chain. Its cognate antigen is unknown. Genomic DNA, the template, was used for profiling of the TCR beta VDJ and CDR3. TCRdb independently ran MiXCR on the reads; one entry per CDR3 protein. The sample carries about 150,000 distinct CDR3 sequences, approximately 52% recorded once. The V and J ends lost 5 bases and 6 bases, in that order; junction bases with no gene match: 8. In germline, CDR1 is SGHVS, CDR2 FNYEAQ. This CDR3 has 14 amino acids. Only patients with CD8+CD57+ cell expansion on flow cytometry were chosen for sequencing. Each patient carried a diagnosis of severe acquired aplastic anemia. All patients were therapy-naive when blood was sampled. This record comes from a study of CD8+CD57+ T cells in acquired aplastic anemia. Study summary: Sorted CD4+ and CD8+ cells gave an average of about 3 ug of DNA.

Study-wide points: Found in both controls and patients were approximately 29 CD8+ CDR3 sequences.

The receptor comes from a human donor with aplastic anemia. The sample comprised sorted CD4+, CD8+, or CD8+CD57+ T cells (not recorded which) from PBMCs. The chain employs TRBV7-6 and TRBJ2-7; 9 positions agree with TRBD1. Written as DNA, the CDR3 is TGTGCCAGCAGCCCGGGACAGGGTCGGTTCGAGCAGTACTTC. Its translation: CASSPGQGRFEQYF.